Below, 2 T cell receptor beta chains from the same sample are listed, as sequenced in a study of CD8 T cells in ankylosing spondylitis. TCRdb used MiXCR to reprocess the 5' RACE reads, holding one entry per CDR3 protein. Of 150,000 to 200,000 distinct CDR3 sequences listed, around 20% are singletons. Sequencing was done on a sample of blood, either unsorted or a sorted T cell fraction (not recorded which). The source of these receptors is a male donor with ankylosing spondylitis or in good health (not recorded which).

This clonotype was observed at least ten times. This chain uses TRBV10-2 with TRBJ1-3; D gene unclear. Germline V lookup: CDR1 WSHSY, CDR2 SAAADI. CDR3 size: 13 residues. The V gene lost 4 bases and the J gene lost 0 bases, with 4 bases spanning the gap. The CDR3 loop is CASSANSGNTIYF. The CDR3 DNA is TGCGCCAGCAGTGCCAACTCTGGAAACACCATATATTTT.

A remark on this clonotype: Mismatch with germline at one junction end may stem from a read error. The CDR3 nucleotides read TGTGCCAGCAGCGAGGGGGCTAGCGTCACCGAGGAGCTGTTTTTT. Translated: CASSEGASVTEELFF. J is TRBJ2-2 and V is TRBV12-3 or TRBV12-4; the D gene is possibly TRBD1 (7 bases). CDR3 length equals 15 residues.